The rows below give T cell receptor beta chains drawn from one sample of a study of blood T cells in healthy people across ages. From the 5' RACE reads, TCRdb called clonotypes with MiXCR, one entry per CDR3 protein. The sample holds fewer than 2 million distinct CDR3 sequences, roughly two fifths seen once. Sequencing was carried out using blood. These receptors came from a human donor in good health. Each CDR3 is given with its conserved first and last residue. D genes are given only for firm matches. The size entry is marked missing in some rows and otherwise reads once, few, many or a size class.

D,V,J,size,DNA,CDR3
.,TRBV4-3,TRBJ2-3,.,TGCGCCAGCAGCCAAGAAGTCGGTCTAGCCGGAGGAGAGGGCACAGATACGCAGTATTTT,CASSQEVGLAGGEGTDTQYF
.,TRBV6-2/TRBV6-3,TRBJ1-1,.,TGTGCCAGCAGTTACTCACGTAAAGGGACAAGCACTGAAGCTTTCTTT,CASSYSRKGTSTEAFF
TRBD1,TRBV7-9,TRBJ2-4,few,TGTGCCAGCAGCTCAAGGCCGAAACCGGGACAGTGGGAAGACATTCAGTACTTC,CASSSRPKPGQWEDIQYF
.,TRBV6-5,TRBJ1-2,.,TGTGCCAGCAGTTTTCAGGGATTAGAGGGCTACACCTTT,CASSFQGLEGYTF
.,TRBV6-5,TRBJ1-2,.,TGTGCCAGCAGTTTGCGAGTTGACTATGGCTACACCTTC,CASSLRVDYGYTF
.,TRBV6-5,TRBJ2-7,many,TGTGCCAGCAGTTACTCTGGGGGGCGCTCCTACGAGCAGTACTTC,CASSYSGGRSYEQYF
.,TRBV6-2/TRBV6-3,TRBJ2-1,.,TGTGCCAGCAGTTACGACCCATACAAAGGACGGAACAATGAGCAGTTCTTC,CASSYDPYKGRNNEQFF
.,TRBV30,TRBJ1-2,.,TGTGCCTGGAGTGTAACTCCGGAGGATGGCTACACCTTC,CAWSVTPEDGYTF
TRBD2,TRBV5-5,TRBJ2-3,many,TGTGCCAGCAGCCTACCTCAAGCGGGGGGGCAGGATACGCAGTATTTT,CASSLPQAGGQDTQYF
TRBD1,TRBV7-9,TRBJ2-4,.,TGTGCCAGCAGCTCAGGGGGACACATTCAGTACTTC,CASSSGGHIQYF
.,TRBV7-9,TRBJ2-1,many,TGTGCCAGCAGCGATGGTGGCCGGGGGCAGGGGGAGCAGTTCTTC,CASSDGGRGQGEQFF
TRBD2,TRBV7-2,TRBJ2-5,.,TGTGCCAGCAGCTTAGTAGCGGGGGGGTATATAGAGACCCAGTACTTC,CASSLVAGGYIETQYF
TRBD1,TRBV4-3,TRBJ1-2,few,TGCGCCAGCAGCCGAGGACAGGGGGCTTTCGACTATGGCTACACCTTC,CASSRGQGAFDYGYTF
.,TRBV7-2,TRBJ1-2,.,TGTGCCAGCAGCACCGGCTCGGGCTATGGCTACACCTTC,CASSTGSGYGYTF
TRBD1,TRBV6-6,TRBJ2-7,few,TGTGCCAGCAGTTACTCGGGGGACAGGGGCGACGAGCAGTACTTC,CASSYSGDRGDEQYF
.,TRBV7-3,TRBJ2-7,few,TGTGCCAGCAGCTTACGTGGGGGCCCCAACTACGAGCAGTACTTC,CASSLRGGPNYEQYF
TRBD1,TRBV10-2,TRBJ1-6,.,TGCGCCAGCAGTGACACCGGACAGGCTGGGCAGTCACCCCTCCACTTT,CASSDTGQAGQSPLHF
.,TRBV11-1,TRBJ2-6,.,TGTGCCAGCTCCTGGGGGGCCAACGTCCTGACTTTC,CASSWGANVLTF
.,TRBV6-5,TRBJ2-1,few,TGTGCCAGCAGTTCTCCCGGCATGCTACCTACCAATGAGCAGTTCTTC,CASSSPGMLPTNEQFF
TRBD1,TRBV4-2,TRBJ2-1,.,TGTGCCAGCAGCCAAGACCTTAGACAGGGGTCCTACAATGAGCAGTTCTTC,CASSQDLRQGSYNEQFF
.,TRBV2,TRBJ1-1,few,TGTGCCAGCAACGGCGGACCGAACACTGAAGCTTTCTTT,CASNGGPNTEAFF
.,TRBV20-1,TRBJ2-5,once,TGCAGTGCTAGGTGGTTCGAGGCCCAGTACTTC,CSARWFEAQYF
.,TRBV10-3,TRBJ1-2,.,TGTGCCATCAGTGAAACCAATCCAGGATTGGGCGTTAATGGCTACACCTTC,CAISETNPGLGVNGYTF
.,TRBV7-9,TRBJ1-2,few,TGTGCCAGCAGCTTAGTGGGGACGGACGGCATCTATGGCTACACCTTC,CASSLVGTDGIYGYTF
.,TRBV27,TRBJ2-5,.,TGTGCCAGCAGTTTATCCTTTATACAGGGAACCCAAGAGACCCAGTACTTC,CASSLSFIQGTQETQYF
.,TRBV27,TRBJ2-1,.,TGTGCCAGCAGTTTGGAAGGAGGGATCAGTGATGAGCAGTTCTTC,CASSLEGGISDEQFF
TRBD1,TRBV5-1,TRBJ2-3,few,TGCGCCAGCGCCCCGGACAGGGGCACAGATACGCAGTATTTT,CASAPDRGTDTQYF
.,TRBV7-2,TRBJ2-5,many,TGTGCCAGCAGCTTATTCTTGGGGGTCGGGGAGACCCAGTACTTC,CASSLFLGVGETQYF
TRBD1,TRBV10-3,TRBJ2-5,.,TGTGCCATCAGTGACGGACAGGGACGAGAGACCCAGTACTTC,CAISDGQGRETQYF
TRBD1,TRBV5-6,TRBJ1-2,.,TGTGCCAGCACTCTGACAGGGTCTCATGGCTACACCTTC,CASTLTGSHGYTF
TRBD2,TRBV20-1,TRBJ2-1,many,TGCAGTGCTAGAGATCTCGGGACTAGCGGGCGACCTTCCTACAATGAGCAGTTCTTC,CSARDLGTSGRPSYNEQFF
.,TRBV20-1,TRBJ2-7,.,TGCAGTGCTAGGTATCGGAGGGACGAGCAGTACTTC,CSARYRRDEQYF
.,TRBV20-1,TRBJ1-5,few,TGCAGTGCTAGTTTCGGGATTGGACAGCCCCAGCATTTT,CSASFGIGQPQHF
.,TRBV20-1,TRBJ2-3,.,TGCAGTGCTAGACGGGGACTGGAAAGTACCACAGATACGCAGTATTTT,CSARRGLESTTDTQYF
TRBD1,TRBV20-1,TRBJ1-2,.,TGCAGTGCTAGCAGACAGGGGAAGGACCATGGCTACACCTTC,CSASRQGKDHGYTF
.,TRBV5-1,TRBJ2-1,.,TGCGCCAGCAGCGAGAACCCGCAGGGCAAGTACAATGAGCAGTTCTTC,CASSENPQGKYNEQFF
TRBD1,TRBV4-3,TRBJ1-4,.,TGCGTCAGCAGCCGTACCGGGACAGGAAGGTCGGGTAATGAAAAACTGTTTTTT,CVSSRTGTGRSGNEKLFF
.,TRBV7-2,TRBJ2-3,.,TGTGCCAGCAGCGCGGACGGGGCGCCGCCTGCGGATACGCAGTATTTT,CASSADGAPPADTQYF
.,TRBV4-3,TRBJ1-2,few,TGCGCCAGCAGCCACTCCCGACTTCGGGATGGCCACACCTTC,CASSHSRLRDGHTF
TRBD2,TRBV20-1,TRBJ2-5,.,TGCAGTGCTACCCCACGAGCTAGCGGGGGAAGAGAGACCCAGTACTTC,CSATPRASGGRETQYF
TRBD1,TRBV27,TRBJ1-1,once,TGTGCCAGCAGTTTATCGAACAGGGGCATTGAAGCTTTCTTT,CASSLSNRGIEAFF
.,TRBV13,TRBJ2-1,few,TGTGCCAGCAGGCCTAGTGGCAATGAGCAGTTCTTC,CASRPSGNEQFF
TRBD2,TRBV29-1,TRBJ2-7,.,TGCAGCGTTAAGACCCCCTTAGCGGGGGCTACCTACGAGCAGTACTTC,CSVKTPLAGATYEQYF
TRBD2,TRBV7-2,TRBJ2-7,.,TGTGCCAGCAGCTTAAAAGTAGCCCGGGGGGGCCTTTACGAGCAGTACTTC,CASSLKVARGGLYEQYF
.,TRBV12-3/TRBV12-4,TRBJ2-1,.,TGTGCCAGCAGTTTAGGCCTTTGGGAAAATGAGCAGTTCTTC,CASSLGLWENEQFF
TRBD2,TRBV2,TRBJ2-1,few,TGTGCCAGCAGGGTAAAAGCGGGGCCCTACAATGAGCAGTTCTTC,CASRVKAGPYNEQFF
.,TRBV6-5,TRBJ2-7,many,TGTGCCAGCAGTTACTCGAGGAGAGGCGAGCAGTACTTC,CASSYSRRGEQYF